A selection of T cell receptor beta chains follows, all from one sample in a study of T-cell reconstitution after alpha-beta-depleted transplantation in children. TCRdb redid the calling of the PCR reads with MiXCR, one entry per CDR3 protein. The sample lists hundreds of thousands of distinct CDR3 sequences, 16% occurring once. The specimen comprised PBMCs from the stem cell graft donor, sampled from the stem cell graft. The receptors derive from a human donor who donated a stem cell graft to a child with acute myeloid leukemia. Both conserved end residues are part of each CDR3. A D gene is named only where the DNA matches it firmly. Clone size is shown for a subset of rows, as once, few, many or a class of expanded clone.

v_call	d_call	j_call	clone_size	cdr3_nt	cdr3_aa
TRBV6-2/TRBV6-3	-	TRBJ1-2	many	TGTGCCAGCAGGACTCGGGCTGCACTTAATGGCTACACCTTC	CASRTRAALNGYTF
TRBV20-1	TRBD1	TRBJ1-5	many	TGCAGTGCTATCCCCCGGACAGGGAACAATCAGCCCCAGCATTTT	CSAIPRTGNNQPQHF
TRBV24-1	TRBD2	TRBJ2-3	-	TGTGCCACCAGTGATTTTAGAGCGGGGCTCACAGATACGCAGTATTTT	CATSDFRAGLTDTQYF
TRBV20-1	-	TRBJ2-3	once	TGCAGTGCTAGAGATTTGGCTAACCCAGGGGATACGCAGTATTTT	CSARDLANPGDTQYF
TRBV6-5	-	TRBJ1-3	-	TGTGCCAGCAGTTACGGCGGACAGCTAAGCTCTGGAAACACCATATATTTT	CASSYGGQLSSGNTIYF
TRBV12-3/TRBV12-4	-	TRBJ1-6	many	TGTGCCAGCAGTTCCCGAGGGGCCCTCCACTTT	CASSSRGALHF
TRBV7-6	TRBD2	TRBJ2-3	many	TGTGCCAGCAGCCCATGGAGCGGGGACCGGACTAGCACAGATACGCAGTATTTT	CASSPWSGDRTSTDTQYF
TRBV20-1	-	TRBJ2-5	many	TGCAGTGCCTTGGACGGATCTATCCAAGAGACCCAGTACTTC	CSALDGSIQETQYF
TRBV3-1	-	TRBJ2-6	-	TGTGCCAGCAGCCATTCCTCAGGGGCCAACGTCCTGACTTTC	CASSHSSGANVLTF
TRBV20-1	-	TRBJ1-6	many	TGCAGTGCTAGACAGGGTGACCGTAATTCACCCCTCCACTTT	CSARQGDRNSPLHF
TRBV9	-	TRBJ1-5	many	TGTGCCAGCAGCAAGGAGTCATGGAGCAATCAGCCCCAGCATTTT	CASSKESWSNQPQHF
TRBV12-3/TRBV12-4	-	TRBJ2-7	few	TGTGCCAGCAGTTTAGTAAGTCGGGTTAGCTCGAGGGAGCAGTACTTC	CASSLVSRVSSREQYF
TRBV5-1	-	TRBJ2-2	-	TGCGCCAGCAGCTTGCGCTTGGGACGCGCCGGGGAGCTGTTTTTT	CASSLRLGRAGELFF
TRBV24-1	-	TRBJ2-1	-	TGTGCCGCCCAGTACAAGGGTGTGGGTGAGCAGTTCTTC	CAAQYKGVGEQFF
TRBV5-6	-	TRBJ1-6	-	TGTGCCAGCAGCCAGTGGGACGTCAGCCTAAGAAGTTCACCCCTCCACTTT	CASSQWDVSLRSSPLHF
TRBV20-1	-	TRBJ2-1	many	TGCAGTGCAGCGACAGACAAAATCTCCTACAATGAGCAGTTCTTC	CSAATDKISYNEQFF
TRBV5-1	-	TRBJ2-3	-	TGCGCCAGCAGCTTGACAGTTCTCACAGATACGCAGTATTTT	CASSLTVLTDTQYF